A selection of T cell receptor beta chains follows, all from one sample in a study of shared clonotypes between healthy human individuals. Assay: immunoSEQ multiplex PCR; the TCRdb copy retains only in-frame clones and omits some. The table has about 590,000 clones, 95% seen once. Specimen: naive CD8+ T cells sorted from blood. The source of these receptors is a woman in her twenties or thirties in good health. Both conserved end residues are part of each CDR3.

TRBJ2-7	TRBV28	CASSYAGTSGRSYEQYF
TRBJ2-1	TRBV4-1	CASSPRLAGGAYEQFF
TRBJ1-1	TRBV2	CASTDPRQGEKNTEAFF
TRBJ2-7	TRBV23-1	CASSTTVTYEQYF
TRBJ2-3	TRBV2	CASSAGALYSEPDTQYF
TRBJ2-7	TRBV27	CASSYRGGLSYEQYF
TRBJ2-3	TRBV29-1	CSVEVLADIGTQYF
TRBJ1-2	TRBV5-6	CASSLLPPGVEYYGYTF
TRBJ1-1	TRBV19	CASRDVAEAFF
TRBJ1-5	TRBV28	CASRTRRQDRLHQPQHF
TRBJ2-3	TRBV14	CASSQEAVLAGAGTDTQYF
TRBJ1-5	TRBV2	CASTTQGGHSNQPQHF
TRBJ1-2	TRBV5-6	CASSLVGNYGYTF
TRBJ2-3	TRBV11-2	CASSLDRPGGTITDTQYF
TRBJ2-7	TRBV21-1	CASSKVATGAYEQYF
TRBJ1-1	TRBV6-1	CASSIGRLTEAFF
TRBJ1-2	TRBV28	CASSFPGSNYGYTF
TRBJ2-1	TRBV27	CASSLFPEGNEQFF
TRBJ1-3	TRBV10-3	CAISTGSPLRNTIYF
TRBJ2-7	TRBV4-1	CASSQDPAWWEGQGTSYEQYF
TRBJ1-2	TRBV27	CASSPSRRYGYTF
TRBJ2-1	TRBV27	CASRNRGFDNEQFF
TRBJ2-3	TRBV7-9	CASSLAVFQGRLSDTQYF
TRBJ2-7	TRBV11-2	CASSLVPPTREGFNEQYF
TRBJ2-2	TRBV29-1	CSVEDGGTGELFF
TRBJ2-5	TRBV19	CASSLGTGRGEETQYF
TRBJ2-3	TRBV27	CASGQLAGITDTQYF
TRBJ2-5	TRBV28	CASSPRLAGRETQYF
-	TRBV4-2	CASSQVRSQAGEPYEQYF
TRBJ2-3	TRBV27	CASSPLPTGTTDTQYF
TRBJ1-5	TRBV7-9	CASSLAMGQPQHF
TRBJ2-2	TRBV4-1	CASSQDLTGELFF
TRBJ1-2	TRBV13	CASSSLPDRGLAYGYTF
TRBJ2-7	TRBV4-2	CASSQDTYEQYF
TRBJ1-2	TRBV29-1	CSVEPDRFNGYTF
TRBJ2-3	TRBV4-1	CASSQTQGLAGGWEDTQYF
TRBJ2-7	TRBV18	CASSPSVGSYEQYF
TRBJ1-2	TRBV11-1	CASSPGTALSMGYTF
TRBJ2-7	TRBV27	CASSWSSGEAAYEQYF
TRBJ1-1	TRBV7-9	CASSPAMNTEAFF
TRBJ2-1	TRBV18	CASSPTKGQGGHEQFF
TRBJ1-2	TRBV28	CASSFPGQGVGEVYGYTF
TRBJ2-7	TRBV5-4	CASSSRTGLAGEQYF
TRBJ1-3	TRBV28	CASKVDSSSGNTIYF
TRBJ2-3	TRBV28	CASSNSADTQYF
TRBJ2-1	TRBV5-1	CASSLEGIRYNEQFF
TRBJ2-2	TRBV7-2	CASSRTGTSGRANTGELFF